This T cell receptor (beta chain) came from a study of T-cell reconstitution after alpha-beta-depleted transplantation in children. TCRbeta library preparation incorporated unique molecular identifiers. MiXCR, run by TCRdb on the PCR reads, gives a single entry per CDR3 protein. In the table there are a few hundred thousand distinct CDR3 sequences, 10% to 15% of which are singletons. Points from the study as a whole: After transplant, high TCRbeta diversity at day 60 in some patients arose from surviving recipient T cells and thymic progenitors. Reported findings indicate that, about two months after transplant, alpha-beta T cells came from several hundred expanded clones, which were derived from non-depleted graft cells.

This clonotype was observed a few times. Antigen specificity is unknown. The sample consisted of PBMCs, mostly from graft donor cells, taken 360 days after TCRalphabeta/CD19-depleted stem cell transplant. This sequence was found in a male patient between 10 and 17 years old who had a stem cell transplant for acute myeloid leukemia, so the T cells may come from the graft donor.

CDR3 DNA sequence: TGTGCCAGCAGCGCAACGCAGCGCGGGTGGAGGGTCGGGGAGCTGTTTTTT. Encoded protein: CASSATQRGWRVGELFF. The rearrangement joins TRBV7-3 to TRBJ2-2; TRBD2 might be the D (6 bases). Germline CDR1 reads SGHTA; CDR2 reads FQGTGA. V was pared by 5 bases and J by 7 bases, with 23 bases between. The CDR3 extends over 17 amino acids.